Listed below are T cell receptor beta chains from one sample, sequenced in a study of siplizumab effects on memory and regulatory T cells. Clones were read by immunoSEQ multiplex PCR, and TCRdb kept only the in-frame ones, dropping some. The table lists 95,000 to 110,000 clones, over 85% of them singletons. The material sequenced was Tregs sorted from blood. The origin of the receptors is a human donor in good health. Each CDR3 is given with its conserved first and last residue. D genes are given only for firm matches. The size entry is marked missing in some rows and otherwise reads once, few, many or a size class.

CDR3 protein: CASSSGGLETQYF
CDR3 DNA: TGCGCCAGCAGCTCAGGGGGTTTAGAGACCCAGTACTTC
CDR3 length: 13
V gene: TRBV5-1
D gene: TRBD1
clone size: -
J gene: TRBJ2-5

CDR3 protein: CAATAQGEQFF
CDR3 DNA: TGTGCCGCGACAGCCCAAGGTGAGCAGTTCTTC
CDR3 length: 11
V gene: TRBV10-3
D gene: -
clone size: -
J gene: TRBJ2-1

CDR3 protein: CASSPRRGHIGELFF
CDR3 DNA: TGTGCCAGCAGTCCTAGGAGGGGGCATATCGGGGAGCTGTTTTTT
CDR3 length: 15
V gene: TRBV6-5
D gene: -
clone size: once
J gene: TRBJ2-2

CDR3 protein: CAISEILAGIVNEQFF
CDR3 DNA: TGTGCCATCAGCGAAATACTAGCGGGAATAGTAAATGAGCAGTTCTTC
CDR3 length: 16
V gene: TRBV10-3
D gene: TRBD2
clone size: -
J gene: TRBJ2-1

CDR3 protein: CASSFGRAIDTQYF
CDR3 DNA: TGTGCCAGCAGTTTCGGCAGGGCGATAGATACGCAGTATTTT
CDR3 length: 14
V gene: TRBV27
D gene: -
clone size: -
J gene: TRBJ2-3

CDR3 protein: CASSQSSYEQYF
CDR3 DNA: TGTGCCAGCAGTCAGTCCTCCTACGAGCAGTACTTC
CDR3 length: 12
V gene: TRBV25-1
D gene: -
clone size: few
J gene: TRBJ2-7

CDR3 protein: CASSAMGSSYNEQFF
CDR3 DNA: TGTGCCAGCAGCGCTATGGGAAGCTCCTACAATGAGCAGTTCTTC
CDR3 length: 15
V gene: TRBV2
D gene: -
clone size: -
J gene: TRBJ2-1

CDR3 protein: CASSLGGQGAWNEQFF
CDR3 DNA: TGTGCCAGCAGCTTAGGAGGACAGGGGGCCTGGAATGAGCAGTTCTTC
CDR3 length: 16
V gene: TRBV7-2
D gene: TRBD1
clone size: -
J gene: TRBJ2-1

CDR3 protein: CASSKLMNTEAFF
CDR3 DNA: TGTGCCAGCAGTAAACTTATGAACACTGAAGCTTTCTTT
CDR3 length: 13
V gene: TRBV6-4
D gene: -
clone size: -
J gene: TRBJ1-1

CDR3 protein: CASSSGTVVNTIYF
CDR3 DNA: TGTGCCAGCTCATCAGGGACAGTGGTTAACACCATATATTTT
CDR3 length: 14
V gene: TRBV18
D gene: TRBD1
clone size: -
J gene: TRBJ1-3

CDR3 protein: CASSDSYLPRAFF
CDR3 DNA: TGTGCCAGCAGTGACTCGTACCTCCCGAGGGCTTTCTTT
CDR3 length: 13
V gene: TRBV6-1
D gene: -
clone size: -
J gene: TRBJ1-1

CDR3 protein: CASSLSVGVNTEAFF
CDR3 DNA: TGCGCCAGCAGCTTGTCTGTGGGGGTAAACACTGAAGCTTTCTTT
CDR3 length: 15
V gene: TRBV5-1
D gene: -
clone size: -
J gene: TRBJ1-1

CDR3 protein: CSVGEQYEQYF
CDR3 DNA: TGCAGCGTTGGGGAACAGTACGAGCAGTACTTC
CDR3 length: 11
V gene: TRBV29-1
D gene: -
clone size: -
J gene: TRBJ2-7

CDR3 protein: CASSPRRPGLGETQYF
CDR3 DNA: TGTGCCAGCAGCCCTAGAAGGCCGGGACTCGGAGAGACCCAGTACTTC
CDR3 length: 16
V gene: TRBV7-2
D gene: -
clone size: -
J gene: TRBJ2-5

CDR3 protein: CASSGGDPTGELFF
CDR3 DNA: TGCGCCAGCAGCGGCGGGGACCCCACCGGGGAGCTGTTTTTT
CDR3 length: 14
V gene: TRBV5-1
D gene: -
clone size: -
J gene: TRBJ2-2

CDR3 protein: CASSFSQGRYNEQFF
CDR3 DNA: TGCGCCAGCAGCTTTTCTCAGGGACGGTACAATGAGCAGTTCTTC
CDR3 length: 15
V gene: TRBV5-1
D gene: -
clone size: -
J gene: TRBJ2-1

CDR3 protein: CASSPQTVMNTEAFF
CDR3 DNA: TGTGCCAGCAGCCCTCAGACAGTGATGAACACTGAAGCTTTCTTT
CDR3 length: 15
V gene: TRBV9
D gene: -
clone size: -
J gene: TRBJ1-1

CDR3 protein: CASSRSNEQYF
CDR3 DNA: TGTGCCAGCAGCCGATCGAACGAGCAGTACTTC
CDR3 length: 11
V gene: TRBV7-9
D gene: -
clone size: -
J gene: TRBJ2-7

CDR3 protein: CASSAGLVNTEAFF
CDR3 DNA: TGTGCCAGCAGTGCCGGACTTGTGAACACTGAAGCTTTCTTT
CDR3 length: 14
V gene: TRBV28
D gene: -
clone size: few
J gene: TRBJ1-1

CDR3 protein: CAWSVGGGDTQYF
CDR3 DNA: TGTGCCTGGAGTGTAGGAGGAGGAGATACGCAGTATTTT
CDR3 length: 13
V gene: TRBV30
D gene: -
clone size: once
J gene: TRBJ2-3

CDR3 protein: CASSPKGDGELFF
CDR3 DNA: TGTGCCAGCAGCCCAAAGGGAGACGGGGAGCTGTTTTTT
CDR3 length: 13
V gene: TRBV11-3
D gene: -
clone size: -
J gene: TRBJ2-2

CDR3 protein: CASSSGQENSPLHF
CDR3 DNA: TGCGCCAGCAGCTCTGGACAGGAGAATTCACCCCTCCACTTT
CDR3 length: 14
V gene: TRBV5-1
D gene: TRBD1
clone size: few
J gene: TRBJ1-6

CDR3 protein: CASSSWDRGSNYGYTF
CDR3 DNA: TGTGCCAGCAGCTCCTGGGACAGGGGATCCAACTATGGCTACACCTTC
CDR3 length: 16
V gene: TRBV7-2
D gene: TRBD1
clone size: -
J gene: TRBJ1-2

CDR3 protein: CAIRPTGISSYGYTF
CDR3 DNA: TGTGCCATCAGGCCAACAGGAATTTCTTCCTATGGCTACACCTTC
CDR3 length: 15
V gene: TRBV10-3
D gene: -
clone size: -
J gene: TRBJ1-2

CDR3 protein: CSARSTYGYTF
CDR3 DNA: TGCAGTGCTAGAAGCACCTATGGCTACACCTTC
CDR3 length: 11
V gene: TRBV20-1
D gene: -
clone size: -
J gene: TRBJ1-2

CDR3 protein: CAWAATQNTIYF
CDR3 DNA: TGTGCCTGGGCTGCCACGCAAAACACCATATATTTT
CDR3 length: 12
V gene: TRBV30
D gene: -
clone size: -
J gene: TRBJ1-3

CDR3 protein: CSVAAGETQYF
CDR3 DNA: TGCAGCGTTGCCGCCGGGGAGACCCAGTACTTC
CDR3 length: 11
V gene: TRBV29-1
D gene: -
clone size: -
J gene: TRBJ2-5

CDR3 protein: CAWSVPGWNNQPQHF
CDR3 DNA: TGTGCCTGGAGTGTACCGGGGTGGAACAATCAGCCCCAGCATTTT
CDR3 length: 15
V gene: TRBV30
D gene: -
clone size: -
J gene: TRBJ1-5

CDR3 protein: CASSLDLGLVNNEQFF
CDR3 DNA: TGTGCCAGCAGCTTAGACCTGGGTTTGGTAAACAATGAGCAGTTCTTC
CDR3 length: 16
V gene: TRBV7-9
D gene: -
clone size: once
J gene: TRBJ2-1

CDR3 protein: CASSSDRLSSYEQYF
CDR3 DNA: TGTGCCAGCTCATCCGACAGACTAAGCTCCTACGAGCAGTACTTC
CDR3 length: 15
V gene: TRBV18
D gene: -
clone size: -
J gene: TRBJ2-7

CDR3 protein: CASGKRGRARGSTGELFF
CDR3 DNA: TGTGCCAGTGGTAAACGAGGTAGGGCCCGGGGGAGCACCGGGGAGCTGTTTTTT
CDR3 length: 18
V gene: TRBV21-1
D gene: -
clone size: -
J gene: TRBJ2-2

CDR3 protein: CASSQVVGQYGYTF
CDR3 DNA: TGCGCCAGCAGCCAAGTTGTCGGCCAGTATGGCTACACCTTC
CDR3 length: 14
V gene: TRBV4-1
D gene: -
clone size: -
J gene: TRBJ1-2

CDR3 protein: CASSGGQTYNSPLHF
CDR3 DNA: TGTGCCAGCAGCGGGGGACAGACCTATAATTCACCCCTCCACTTT
CDR3 length: 15
V gene: TRBV9
D gene: TRBD1
clone size: -
J gene: TRBJ1-6

CDR3 protein: CASSTRRTSGTSGANVLTF
CDR3 DNA: TGTGCCAGTAGTACCCGGAGGACTAGCGGGACCTCTGGGGCCAACGTCCTGACTTTC
CDR3 length: 19
V gene: TRBV19
D gene: TRBD2
clone size: -
J gene: TRBJ2-6

CDR3 protein: CASSPTPAGRGPFYEQYF
CDR3 DNA: TGTGCCAGCAGCCCGACCCCAGCCGGGCGGGGACCCTTCTACGAGCAGTACTTC
CDR3 length: 18
V gene: TRBV7-6
D gene: -
clone size: -
J gene: TRBJ2-7

CDR3 protein: CASSPGLANNEQFF
CDR3 DNA: TGTGCCAGCAGCCCCGGACTAGCCAACAATGAGCAGTTCTTC
CDR3 length: 14
V gene: TRBV5-6
D gene: TRBD2
clone size: -
J gene: TRBJ2-1

CDR3 protein: CASSMGLSTDTQYF
CDR3 DNA: TGTGCCAGCAGTATGGGACTGAGCACAGATACGCAGTATTTT
CDR3 length: 14
V gene: TRBV6-5
D gene: -
clone size: -
J gene: TRBJ2-3

CDR3 protein: CASYTGTGASNEQFF
CDR3 DNA: TGTGCCAGCTACACCGGGACAGGGGCTAGCAATGAGCAGTTCTTC
CDR3 length: 15
V gene: TRBV18
D gene: TRBD1
clone size: -
J gene: TRBJ2-1